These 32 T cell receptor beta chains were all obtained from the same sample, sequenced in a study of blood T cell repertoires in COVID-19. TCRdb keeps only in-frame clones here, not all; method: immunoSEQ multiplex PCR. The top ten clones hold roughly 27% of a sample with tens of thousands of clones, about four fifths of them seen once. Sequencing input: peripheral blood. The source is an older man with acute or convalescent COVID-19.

For the CDR3, the DNA is TGCGCCAGCAGCTTGGCCAGAGGTACGACAGTCCAGAACACTGAAGCTTTCTTT. Its protein product is CASSLARGTTVQNTEAFF. The V and J genes are TRBV5-1 and TRBJ1-1, with D possibly matching TRBD1 (5 bases). Germline V gene data show CDR1 as SGHRS and CDR2 as YFSETQ. The CDR3 length is 18 residues. V shed 0 bases and J shed 1 base, with 19 bases lying between them.

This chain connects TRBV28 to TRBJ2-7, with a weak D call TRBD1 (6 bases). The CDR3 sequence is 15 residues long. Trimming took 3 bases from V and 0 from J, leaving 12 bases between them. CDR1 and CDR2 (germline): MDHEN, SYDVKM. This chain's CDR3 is CASSFLNRDSYEQYF. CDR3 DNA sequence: TGTGCCAGCAGTTTCCTAAACAGGGACTCCTACGAGCAGTACTTC.

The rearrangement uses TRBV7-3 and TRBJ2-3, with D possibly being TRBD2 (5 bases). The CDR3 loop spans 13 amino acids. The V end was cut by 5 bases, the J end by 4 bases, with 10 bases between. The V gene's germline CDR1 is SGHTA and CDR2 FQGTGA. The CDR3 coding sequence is TGTGCCAGCAGCCTTGGGAGCGCAGATACGCAGTATTTT. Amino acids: CASSLGSADTQYF.

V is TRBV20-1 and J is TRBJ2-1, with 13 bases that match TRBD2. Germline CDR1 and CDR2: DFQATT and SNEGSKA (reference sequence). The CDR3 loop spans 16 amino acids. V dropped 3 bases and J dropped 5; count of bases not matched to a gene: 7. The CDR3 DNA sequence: TGCAGTGCTAGTGGCGGACTAGCGGGGGTTGACAATGAGCAGTTCTTC. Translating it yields CSASGGLAGVDNEQFF.

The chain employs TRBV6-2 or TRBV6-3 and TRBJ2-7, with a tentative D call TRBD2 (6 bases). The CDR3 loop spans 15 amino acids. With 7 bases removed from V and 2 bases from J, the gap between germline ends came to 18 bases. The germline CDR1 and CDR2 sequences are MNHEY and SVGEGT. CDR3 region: CASTPNTGGTYEQYF. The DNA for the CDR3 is TGTGCCAGCACCCCGAACACTGGAGGGACCTACGAGCAGTACTTC.

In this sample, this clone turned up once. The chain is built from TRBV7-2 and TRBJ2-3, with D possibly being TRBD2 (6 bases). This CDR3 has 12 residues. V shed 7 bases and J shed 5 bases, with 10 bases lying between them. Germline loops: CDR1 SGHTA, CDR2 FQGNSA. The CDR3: CASTPGGDTQYF. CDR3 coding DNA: TGTGCCAGCACCCCCGGGGGAGATACGCAGTATTTT.

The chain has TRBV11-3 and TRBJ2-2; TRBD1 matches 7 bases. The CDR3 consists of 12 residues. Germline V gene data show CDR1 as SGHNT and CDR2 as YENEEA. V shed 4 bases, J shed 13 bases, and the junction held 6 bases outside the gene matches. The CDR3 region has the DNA TGTGCCAGCAGCTCCGGACAGGCTAGGCTGTTTTTT. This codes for CASSSGQARLFF.

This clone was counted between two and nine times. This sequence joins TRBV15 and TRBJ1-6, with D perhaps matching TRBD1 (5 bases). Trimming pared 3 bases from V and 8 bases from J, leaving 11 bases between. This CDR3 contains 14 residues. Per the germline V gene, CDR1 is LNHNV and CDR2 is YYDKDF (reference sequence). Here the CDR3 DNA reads TGTGCCACCAGCAGCAGGGTCCCCCATTCACCCCTCCACTTT. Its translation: CATSSRVPHSPLHF. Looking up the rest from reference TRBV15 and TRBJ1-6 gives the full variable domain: DAMVIQNPRYQVTQFGKPVTLSCSQTLNHNVMYWYQQKSSQAPKLLFHYYDKDFNNEADTPDNFQSRRPNTSFCFLDIRSPGLGDTAMYLCATSSRVPHSPLHFGNGTRLTVT.

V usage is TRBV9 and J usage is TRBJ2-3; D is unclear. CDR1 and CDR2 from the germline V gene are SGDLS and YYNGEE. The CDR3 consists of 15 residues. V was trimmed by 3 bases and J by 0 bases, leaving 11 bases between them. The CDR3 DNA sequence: TGTGCCAGCAGCGCCTCGCGGCCGAGCACAGATACGCAGTATTTT. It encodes CASSASRPSTDTQYF. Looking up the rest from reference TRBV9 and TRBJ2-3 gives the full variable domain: DSGVTQTPKHLITATGQRVTLRCSPRSGDLSVYWYQQSLDQGLQFLIQYYNGEERAKGNILERFSAQQFPDLHSELNLSSLELGDSALYFCASSASRPSTDTQYFGPGTRLTVL.

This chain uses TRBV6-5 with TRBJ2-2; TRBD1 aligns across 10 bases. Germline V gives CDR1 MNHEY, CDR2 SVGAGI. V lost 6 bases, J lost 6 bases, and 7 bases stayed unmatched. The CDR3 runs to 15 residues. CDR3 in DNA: TGTGCCAGCAGCCCCTGGACAGGGGGGGCCGGGGAGCTGTTTTTT. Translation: CASSPWTGGAGELFF.

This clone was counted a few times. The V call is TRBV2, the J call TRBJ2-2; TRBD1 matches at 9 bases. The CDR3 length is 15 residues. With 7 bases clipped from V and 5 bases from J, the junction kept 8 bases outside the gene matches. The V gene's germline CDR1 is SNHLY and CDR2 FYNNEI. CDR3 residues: CASNPTGGLTGELFF. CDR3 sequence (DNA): TGTGCCAGCAATCCGACAGGGGGGTTGACCGGGGAGCTGTTTTTT.

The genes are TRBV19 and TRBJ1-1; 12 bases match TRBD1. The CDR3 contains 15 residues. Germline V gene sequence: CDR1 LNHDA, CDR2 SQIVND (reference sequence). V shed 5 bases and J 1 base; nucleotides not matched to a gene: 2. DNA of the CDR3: TGTGCCAGTAGTGGGACAGGGGGCCGGAACACTGAAGCTTTCTTT. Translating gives CASSGTGGRNTEAFF.

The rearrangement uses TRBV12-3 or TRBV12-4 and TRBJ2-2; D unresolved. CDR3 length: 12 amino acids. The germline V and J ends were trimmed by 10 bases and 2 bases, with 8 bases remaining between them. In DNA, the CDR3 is TGTGCCACCCGGAGCAACACCGGGGAGCTGTTTTTT. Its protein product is CATRSNTGELFF.

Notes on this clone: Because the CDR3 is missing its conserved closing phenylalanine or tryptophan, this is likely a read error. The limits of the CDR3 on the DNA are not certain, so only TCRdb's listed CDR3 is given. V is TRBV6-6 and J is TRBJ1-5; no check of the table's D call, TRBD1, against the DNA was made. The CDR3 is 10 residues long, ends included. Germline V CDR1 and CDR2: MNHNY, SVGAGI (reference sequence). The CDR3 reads CASSYSIRGR.

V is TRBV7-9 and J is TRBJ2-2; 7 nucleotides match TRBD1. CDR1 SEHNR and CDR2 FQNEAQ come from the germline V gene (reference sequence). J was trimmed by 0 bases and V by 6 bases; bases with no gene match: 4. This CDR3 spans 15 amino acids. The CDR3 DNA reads TGTGCCAGCAGTCCGGGACAGACGAACACCGGGGAGCTGTTTTTT. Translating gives CASSPGQTNTGELFF.

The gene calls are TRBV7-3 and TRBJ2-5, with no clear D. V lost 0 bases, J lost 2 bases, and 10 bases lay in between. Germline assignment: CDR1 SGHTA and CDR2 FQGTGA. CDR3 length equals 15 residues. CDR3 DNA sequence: TGTGCCAGCAGCTTAACGTCGGGTACGCAAGAGACCCAGTACTTC. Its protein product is CASSLTSGTQETQYF.

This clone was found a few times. The CDR3 sequence: CASSIRQGAGDTQYF. The DNA for the CDR3 is TGTGCCAGTAGTATCCGACAGGGGGCTGGAGATACGCAGTATTTT. The chain joins TRBV19 to TRBJ2-3; 10 positions match TRBD1. Germline CDR1 and CDR2: LNHDA and SQIVND (reference sequence). Trimming took 3 bases from V and 5 from J; bases not matched to a gene: 5. The CDR3 spans 15 residues.

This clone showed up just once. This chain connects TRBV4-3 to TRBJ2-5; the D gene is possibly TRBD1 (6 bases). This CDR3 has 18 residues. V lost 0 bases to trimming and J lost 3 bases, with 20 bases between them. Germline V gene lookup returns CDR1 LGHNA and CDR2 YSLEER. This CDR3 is CASSQDVQSAGTKETQYF. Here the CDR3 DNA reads TGCGCCAGCAGCCAAGATGTACAAAGTGCAGGGACAAAAGAGACCCAGTACTTC.

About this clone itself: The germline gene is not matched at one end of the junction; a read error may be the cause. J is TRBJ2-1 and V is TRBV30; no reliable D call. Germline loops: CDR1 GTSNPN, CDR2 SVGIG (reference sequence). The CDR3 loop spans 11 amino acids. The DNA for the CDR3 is TGTGCCTGGACAGGCTACAATAAGCAGTTCTTC. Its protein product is CAWTGYNKQFF.

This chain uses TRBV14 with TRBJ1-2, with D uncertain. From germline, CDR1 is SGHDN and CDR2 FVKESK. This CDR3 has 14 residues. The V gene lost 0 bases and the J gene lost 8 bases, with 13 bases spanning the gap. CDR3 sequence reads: CASSQDGRPSGYTF. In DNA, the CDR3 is TGTGCCAGCAGCCAAGATGGACGTCCTAGCGGCTACACCTTC.

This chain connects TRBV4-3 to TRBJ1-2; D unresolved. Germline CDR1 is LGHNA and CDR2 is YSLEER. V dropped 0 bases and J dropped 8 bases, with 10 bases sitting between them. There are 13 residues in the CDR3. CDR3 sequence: CASSQDMGGGYTF. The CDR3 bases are TGCGCCAGCAGCCAAGATATGGGAGGCGGCTACACCTTC.

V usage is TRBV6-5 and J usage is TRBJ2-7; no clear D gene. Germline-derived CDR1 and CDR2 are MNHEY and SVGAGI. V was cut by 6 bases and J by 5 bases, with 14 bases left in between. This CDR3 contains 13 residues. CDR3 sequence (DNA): TGTGCCAGCAGCGACAATACCTTGGACGAGCAGTACTTC. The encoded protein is CASSDNTLDEQYF.

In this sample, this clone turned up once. CDR3 protein: CASSPLGQRYGYTF. The CDR3, as DNA: TGTGCCAGCAGCCCTTTGGGGCAGAGGTATGGCTACACCTTC. The rearrangement links TRBV21-1 to TRBJ1-2; the D call in the table, TRBD1, was not verified against the DNA. TRBV21-1 is noted as a pseudogene. CDR3 length: 14 amino acids.

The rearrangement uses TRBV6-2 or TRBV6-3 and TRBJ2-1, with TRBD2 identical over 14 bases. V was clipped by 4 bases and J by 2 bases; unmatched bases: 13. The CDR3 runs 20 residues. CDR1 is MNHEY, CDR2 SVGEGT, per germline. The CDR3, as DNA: TGTGCCAGCAGTTCACAATCCGGGACTAGCGGGAGTATGCCCTACAATGAGCAGTTCTTC. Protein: CASSSQSGTSGSMPYNEQFF.

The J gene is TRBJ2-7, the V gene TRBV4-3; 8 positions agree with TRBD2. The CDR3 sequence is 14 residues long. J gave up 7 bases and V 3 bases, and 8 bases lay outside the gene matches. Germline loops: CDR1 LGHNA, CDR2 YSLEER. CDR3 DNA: TGCGCCAGCAGCCAGTTAGCGGGACCGGGTGAGCAGTACTTC. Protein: CASSQLAGPGEQYF.

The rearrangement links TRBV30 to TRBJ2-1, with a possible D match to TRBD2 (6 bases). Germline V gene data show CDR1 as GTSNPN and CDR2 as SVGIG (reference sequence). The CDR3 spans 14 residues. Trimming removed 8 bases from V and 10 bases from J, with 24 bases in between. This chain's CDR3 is CAGNTTGTYLEQFF. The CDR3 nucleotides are TGTGCCGGGAATACGACCGGGACTTACCTCGAGCAGTTCTTC.

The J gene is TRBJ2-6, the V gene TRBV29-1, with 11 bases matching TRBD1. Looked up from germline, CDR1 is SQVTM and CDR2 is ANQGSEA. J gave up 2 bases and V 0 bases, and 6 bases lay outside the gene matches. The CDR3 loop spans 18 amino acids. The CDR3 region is CSVEDEGTGGTGANVLTF. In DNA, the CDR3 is TGCAGCGTTGAAGATGAGGGGACAGGGGGTACTGGGGCCAACGTCCTGACTTTC.

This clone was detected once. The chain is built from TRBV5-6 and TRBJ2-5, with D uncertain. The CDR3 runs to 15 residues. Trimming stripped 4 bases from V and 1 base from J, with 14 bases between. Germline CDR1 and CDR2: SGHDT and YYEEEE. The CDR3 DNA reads TGTGCCAGCAGCCCGAGGTCCGGGTTCCAAGAGACCCAGTACTTC. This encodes CASSPRSGFQETQYF. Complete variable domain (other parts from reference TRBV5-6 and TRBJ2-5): DAGVTQSPTHLIKTRGQQVTLRCSPKSGHDTVSWYQQALGQGPQFIFQYYEEEERQRGNFPDRFSGHQFPNYSSELNVNALLLGDSALYLCASSPRSGFQETQYFGPGTRLLVL.

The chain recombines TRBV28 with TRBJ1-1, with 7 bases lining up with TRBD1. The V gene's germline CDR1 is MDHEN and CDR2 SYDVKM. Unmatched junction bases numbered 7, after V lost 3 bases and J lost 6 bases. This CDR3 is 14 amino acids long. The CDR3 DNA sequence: TGTGCCAGCAGTTTTGACAGGGTAGTCGCTGAAGCTTTCTTT. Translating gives CASSFDRVVAEAFF.

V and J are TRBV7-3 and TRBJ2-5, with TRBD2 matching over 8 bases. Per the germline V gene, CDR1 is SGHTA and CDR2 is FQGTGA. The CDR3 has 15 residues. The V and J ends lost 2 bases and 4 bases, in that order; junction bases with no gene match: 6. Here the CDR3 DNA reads TGTGCCAGCAGCTTATACGGGGGGGAGTCAGAGACCCAGTACTTC. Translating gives CASSLYGGESETQYF. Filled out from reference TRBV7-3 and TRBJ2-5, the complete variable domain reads GAGVSQTPSNKVTEKGKYVELRCDPISGHTALYWYRQSLGQGPEFLIYFQGTGAADDSGLPNDRFFAVRPEGSVSTLKIQRTERGDSAVYLCASSLYGGESETQYFGPGTRLLVL.

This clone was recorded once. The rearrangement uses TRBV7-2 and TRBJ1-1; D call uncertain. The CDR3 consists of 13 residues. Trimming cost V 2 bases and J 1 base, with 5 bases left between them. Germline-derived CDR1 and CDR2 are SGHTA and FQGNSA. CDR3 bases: TGTGCCAGCAGCTTAATGCGGAACACTGAAGCTTTCTTT. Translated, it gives CASSLMRNTEAFF.

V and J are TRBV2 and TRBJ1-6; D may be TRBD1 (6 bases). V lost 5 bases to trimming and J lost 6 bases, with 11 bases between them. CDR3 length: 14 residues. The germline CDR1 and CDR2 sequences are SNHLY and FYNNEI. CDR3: CASSSGTLNSPLHF. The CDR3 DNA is TGTGCCAGCAGTTCCGGGACACTTAATTCACCCCTCCACTTT.